The next 6 T cell receptor beta chains were all read from a single sample in a study of T-cell memory formation after mild COVID-19. Via MiXCR, TCRdb re-called the 5' RACE reads, giving one row per CDR3 protein. This table holds around 140,000 distinct CDR3 sequences, 5.5% to 7% found once. The sample consisted of PBMCs or a T cell subset sorted from them (not recorded which). The receptor source for this set is an adult woman who had mild COVID-19 (a few samples of this study predate the infection). Cell type and time point are not known.

This clonotype came up a few times. The V gene is TRBV12-3 or TRBV12-4, the J gene TRBJ1-1; D ambiguous. The CDR3 runs 13 residues. V was clipped by 2 bases and J by 6 bases, with 10 bases between them. This CDR3 reads CASSLMGIAEAFF. CDR3 coding DNA: TGTGCCAGCAGTTTAATGGGTATAGCTGAAGCTTTCTTT.

This clonotype was counted at least ten times. The CDR3, as DNA: TGCAGCGTTGGGTCAGGGTGGCCCTACGAGCAGTACTTC. Its translation is CSVGSGWPYEQYF. This sequence joins TRBV29-1 and TRBJ2-7; D possibly corresponds to TRBD1 (5 bases). Trimming left V 4 bases short and J 2 bases short, with 12 bases between. Germline V gene data show CDR1 as SQVTM and CDR2 as ANQGSEA. The CDR3 has 13 residues.

In its sample, this clonotype was seen many times. This CDR3 is CASSVSGETQYF. For the CDR3, the DNA is TGTGCCAGCAGCGTATCGGGAGAGACCCAGTACTTC. V usage is TRBV9 and J usage is TRBJ2-5; D is ambiguous. This CDR3 is built from 12 residues. Looked up from germline, CDR1 is SGDLS and CDR2 is YYNGEE. With 1 base removed from V and 4 bases from J, the gap between germline ends came to 5 bases.

This clonotype was observed once. At one end the junction does not follow the germline gene, possibly because of a read error. The chain's CDR3 is CASSFRQNTDKQYF. CDR3 sequence (DNA): TGTGCCAGCAGCTTCAGACAGAACACAGATAAGCAGTATTTT. The V call is TRBV12-3 or TRBV12-4, the J call TRBJ2-3; possibly TRBD1 for D (5 bases). The CDR3 loop spans 14 amino acids.

V and J are TRBV20-1 and TRBJ2-1, with 7 bases aligning to TRBD2. The CDR3 contains 15 residues. The V segment lost 4 bases and the J segment 0 bases; nucleotides outside the gene matches: 6. Per the germline V gene, CDR1 is DFQATT and CDR2 is SNEGSKA (reference sequence). CDR3 nucleotides: TGCAGTGCTAACGTAGCGGGCAGCTCCTACAATGAGCAGTTCTTC. Protein: CSANVAGSSYNEQFF.

V gene TRBV2 combines with J gene TRBJ1-3; D is perhaps TRBD1 (6 bases). Trimming cost V 7 bases and J 4 bases, with 14 bases left between them. Germline V lookup: CDR1 SNHLY, CDR2 FYNNEI. This CDR3 spans 14 amino acids. The CDR3 coding sequence is TGTGCCAGCACCGAGAGGGGGTCCGGAAACACCATATATTTT. Amino acids: CASTERGSGNTIYF.